This passage covers 2 T cell receptor beta chains from one sample sequenced in a study of shared clonotypes between healthy human individuals. The protocol was immunoSEQ multiplex PCR, while the TCRdb copy is restricted to in-frame clones and leaves out a portion. The top ten hold more than 0.1% of the sample, which has 2 million or so clones, 85% to 95% seen once. The sequencing input was naive CD4+ T cells sorted from blood. Regarding subset: CD45RA+ positively selected. Every receptor here comes from a man aged 18 to 29 in good health.

This chain joins TRBV2 and TRBJ1-1, with 11 nucleotides matching TRBD1. The CDR3 totals 17 residues. J lost 3 bases, V lost 3 bases, and 9 bases had no gene match. Per germline, CDR1 SNHLY and CDR2 FYNNEI. The CDR3 protein is CASSDPGQGARYTEAFF. CDR3 DNA sequence: TGTGCCAGCAGTGATCCCGGACAGGGGGCGCGTTACACTGAAGCTTTCTTT. Filled out from reference TRBV2 and TRBJ1-1, the complete variable domain reads EPEVTQTPSHQVTQMGQEVILRCVPISNHLYFYWYRQILGQKVEFLVSFYNNEISEKSEIFDDQFSVERPDGSNFTLKIRSTKLEDSAMYFCASSDPGQGARYTEAFFGQGTRLTVV.

V is TRBV15 and J is TRBJ2-1; 7 nucleotides line up with TRBD1. In germline, CDR1 is LNHNV, CDR2 YYDKDF (reference sequence). This CDR3 comprises 16 residues. V trimming: 0 bases; J trimming: 8 bases; junction bases outside the gene matches: 10. CDR3 nucleotide sequence: TGTGCCACCAGCAGAGATGGGACAGCTCGTGTTGATGAGCAGTTCTTC. It specifies CATSRDGTARVDEQFF.